This T cell receptor (beta chain) was identified in a study of cytomegalovirus exposure and HLA in healthy donors. Study as a whole: Early released data had around 89 million unique TCRs, all coming from HLA-typed donors. Whole-study findings and limits: CMV serostatus was the only immune exposure information that was available. As a later analysis revealed, most CMV-associated TCR beta chains appeared HLA-restricted. Reportedly, TCR beta sequences accurately predicted HLA-A and HLA-B alleles in most subjects.

A few counts support this clone. Antigen unknown. The CDR3 length is 16 residues. Trimming took off 5 bases at V and 4 bases at J, with 17 bases between the two ends. Germline V gene sequence: CDR1 SGHTA, CDR2 FQGNSA. Amplification used 60 Vbeta primers and 13 Jbeta primers. Assay: immunoSEQ multiplex PCR; the TCRdb copy retains only in-frame clones and omits some. This table has nearly 110,000 clones, around 78% appearing once. This chain links TRBV7-2 with TRBJ2-2, with D hard to call. The sequencing sample was made of PBMCs. This sequence originates from a man between 25 and 39 years old in good health and CMV-seronegative. CDR3 DNA sequence: TGTGCCAGCAGCCCCGTCGGGTCTACCATCACCGGGGAGCTGTTTTTT. It is translated as CASSPVGSTITGELFF.